What follows are 5 T cell receptor beta chains derived from one specimen sequenced in a study of T cells after yellow fever vaccination. One entry per CDR3 protein results from TCRdb running MiXCR on the 5' RACE reads. The sample consists of about 350,000 distinct CDR3 sequences, 8% to 9.5% of them appearing once. Sequences were derived from PBMCs, sampled 45 days after the first yellow fever vaccination. Receptors originate from a man younger than 35 who received the YFV17D yellow fever vaccine.

The chain employs TRBV20-1 and TRBJ2-2; D gene unclear. The CDR3 is 14 residues long. From germline, CDR1 is DFQATT and CDR2 SNEGSKA (reference sequence). Trimming shortened V by 5 bases and J by 4 bases, and 14 bases separated the two germline ends. This CDR3 is CSAALGPSTGELFF. CDR3 coding DNA: TGCAGTGCTGCCCTCGGCCCCAGCACCGGGGAGCTGTTTTTT.

This chain connects TRBV20-1 to TRBJ2-7; tentatively, D is TRBD1 (5 bases). V was shortened by 0 bases and J by 9 bases, with 18 bases between the two germline ends. This CDR3 has 14 residues. From germline, CDR1 is DFQATT and CDR2 SNEGSKA (reference sequence). CDR3 sequence (DNA): TGCAGTGCTAGAGACCCTCAGACAGCTACGGGGCAGTACTTC. Translating it yields CSARDPQTATGQYF.

The chain combines TRBV21-1 with TRBJ2-1; the table's D call, TRBD1, has no DNA check behind it. TRBV21-1 is marked as a pseudogene. The CDR3 consists of 14 residues. Here the CDR3 DNA reads TGTGCCAGCAGGATGGAGGACAGGGGGAATGAGCAGTTCTTC. This sequence encodes CASRMEDRGNEQFF.

The genes are TRBV12-3 or TRBV12-4 and TRBJ2-5; 7 positions agree with TRBD2. The junction had 11 bases not matched to a gene; V was cut back by 5 bases and J by 5 bases. The CDR3 loop spans 15 amino acids. CDR3 region: CASSPLAGEVETQYF. The CDR3 bases are TGTGCCAGCAGTCCTCTGGCGGGGGAAGTGGAGACCCAGTACTTC.

At least ten counts were recorded for this clonotype. The chain uses TRBV7-2 and TRBJ1-1; D unresolved. The CDR3 contains 13 residues. Trimming cost V 6 bases and J 9 bases, with 17 bases left between them. The germline V gene encodes CDR1 SGHTA and CDR2 FQGNSA. CDR3 bases: TGTGCCAGCAGTTTCAAAGGAACGGGGAAAGCTTTCTTT. The encoded protein is CASSFKGTGKAFF.